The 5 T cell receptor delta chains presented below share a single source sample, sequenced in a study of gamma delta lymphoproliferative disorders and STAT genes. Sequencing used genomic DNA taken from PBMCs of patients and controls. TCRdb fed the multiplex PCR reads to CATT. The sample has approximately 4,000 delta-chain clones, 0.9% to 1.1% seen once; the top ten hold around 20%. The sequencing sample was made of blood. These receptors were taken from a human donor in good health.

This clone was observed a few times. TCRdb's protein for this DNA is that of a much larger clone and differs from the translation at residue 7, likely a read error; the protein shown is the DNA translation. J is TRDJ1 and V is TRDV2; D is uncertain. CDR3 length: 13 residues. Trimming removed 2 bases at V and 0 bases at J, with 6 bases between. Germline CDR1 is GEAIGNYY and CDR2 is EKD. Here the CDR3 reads CACDSLDTDKLIF. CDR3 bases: TGTGCCTGTGACAGCCTGGACACCGATAAACTCATCTTT.

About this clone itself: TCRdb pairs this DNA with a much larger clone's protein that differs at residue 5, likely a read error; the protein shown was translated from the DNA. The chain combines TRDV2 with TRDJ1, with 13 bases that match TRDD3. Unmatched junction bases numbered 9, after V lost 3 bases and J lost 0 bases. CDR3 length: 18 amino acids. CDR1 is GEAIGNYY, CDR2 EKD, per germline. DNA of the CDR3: TGTGCCTGTGACTCCATCTGGACTGGGGGATACGACACCGATAAACTCATCTTT. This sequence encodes CACDSIWTGGYDTDKLIF.

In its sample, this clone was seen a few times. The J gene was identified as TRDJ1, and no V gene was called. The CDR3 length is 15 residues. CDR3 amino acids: CASLFCLGKGVKLIF. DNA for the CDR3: TGTGCCTCCCTGTTTTGTCTGGGGAAGGGGGTTAAACTCATCTTT.

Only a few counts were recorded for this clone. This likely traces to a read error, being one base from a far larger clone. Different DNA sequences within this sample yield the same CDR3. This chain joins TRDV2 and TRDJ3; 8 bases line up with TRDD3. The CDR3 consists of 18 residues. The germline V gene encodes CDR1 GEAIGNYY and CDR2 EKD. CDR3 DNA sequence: TGTGCCTGTGACACCACTGGGGGCCTCTCCTGGGACACCCGTCAGATGTTTTTC. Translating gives CACDTTGGLSWDTRQMFF.

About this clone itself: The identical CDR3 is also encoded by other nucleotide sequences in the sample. The CDR3 DNA reads TGTGCCTGTGACCGACTGGGGGATACGGAGGCCGATAAACTCATCTTT. This gives the protein CACDRLGDTEADKLIF. The chain carries TRDV2 and TRDJ1; 13 bases line up with TRDD3. V gave up 3 bases and J gave up 3 bases; unmatched junction bases: 6. Germline CDR1 is GEAIGNYY and CDR2 is EKD. CDR3 size: 16 residues.